The present TCR beta chain was sequenced within a study of early T cells in non-severe SARS-CoV-2 infection. For the study at large: The input, bulk RNA from unsorted whole blood, was sequenced, and chains were unpaired.

This clonotype was seen at least ten times. TCRdb used MiXCR to reprocess the 5' RACE reads, holding one entry per CDR3 protein. The sample records 85,000 to 95,000 distinct CDR3 sequences, about 15% being singletons. The TCR comes from an adult who was a healthcare worker with PCR-confirmed SARS-CoV-2 infection or an uninfected control (not recorded which). The material was whole blood, obtained at baseline.

Here the CDR3 DNA reads TGTGCCAGCAGCGTAGCCCAGCGGGAGGGGGAGCAGTTCTTC. The encoded protein is CASSVAQREGEQFF. The chain links TRBV9 to TRBJ2-1, with TRBD2 matching over 10 bases. The CDR3 has 14 residues. Germline V gene data show CDR1 as SGDLS and CDR2 as YYNGEE. Unmatched junction bases numbered 4, after V lost 0 bases and J lost 10 bases.